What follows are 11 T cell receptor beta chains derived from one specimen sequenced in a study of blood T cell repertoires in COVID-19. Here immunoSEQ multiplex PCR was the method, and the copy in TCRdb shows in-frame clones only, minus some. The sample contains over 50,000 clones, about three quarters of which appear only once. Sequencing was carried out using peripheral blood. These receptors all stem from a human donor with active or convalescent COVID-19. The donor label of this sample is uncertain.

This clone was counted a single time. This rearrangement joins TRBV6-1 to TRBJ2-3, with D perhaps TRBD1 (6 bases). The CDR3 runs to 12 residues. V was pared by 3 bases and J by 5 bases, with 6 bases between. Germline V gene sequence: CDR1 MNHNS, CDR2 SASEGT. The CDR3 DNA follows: TGTGCCAGCAGTGACAGGGGAGATACGCAGTATTTT. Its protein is CASSDRGDTQYF.

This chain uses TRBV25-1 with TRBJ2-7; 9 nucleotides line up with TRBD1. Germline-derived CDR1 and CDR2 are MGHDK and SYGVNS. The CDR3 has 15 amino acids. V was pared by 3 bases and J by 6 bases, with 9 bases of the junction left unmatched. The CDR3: CASSEQTGQGAEQYF. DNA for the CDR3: TGTGCCAGCAGTGAGCAAACGGGACAGGGAGCCGAGCAGTACTTC.

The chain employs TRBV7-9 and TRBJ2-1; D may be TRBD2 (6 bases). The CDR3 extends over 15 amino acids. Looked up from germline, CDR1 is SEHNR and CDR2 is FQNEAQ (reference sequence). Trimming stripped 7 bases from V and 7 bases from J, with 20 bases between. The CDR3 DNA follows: TGTGCCAGCACCCCTAGGACTACTAAGCCGAATGAGCAGTTCTTC. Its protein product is CASTPRTTKPNEQFF.

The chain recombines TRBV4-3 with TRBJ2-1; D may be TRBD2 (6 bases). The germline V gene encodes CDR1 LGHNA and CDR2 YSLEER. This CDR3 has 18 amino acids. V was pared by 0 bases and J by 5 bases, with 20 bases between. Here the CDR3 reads CASSQESRGRYPNNEQFF. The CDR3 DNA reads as TGCGCCAGCAGCCAAGAGTCCCGGGGGAGGTACCCAAACAATGAGCAGTTCTTC.

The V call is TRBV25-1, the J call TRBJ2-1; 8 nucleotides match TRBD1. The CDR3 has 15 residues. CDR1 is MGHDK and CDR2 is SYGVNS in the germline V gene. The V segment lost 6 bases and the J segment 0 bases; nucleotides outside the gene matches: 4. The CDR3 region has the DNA TGTGCCAGCAGAGCTGACAGGGGCTCCTACAATGAGCAGTTCTTC. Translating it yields CASRADRGSYNEQFF. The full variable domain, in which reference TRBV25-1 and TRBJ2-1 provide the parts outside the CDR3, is EADIYQTPRYLVIGTGKKITLECSQTMGHDKMYWYQQDPGMELHLIHYSYGVNSTEKGDLSSESTVSRIRTEHFPLTLESARPSHTSQYLCASRADRGSYNEQFFGPGTRLTVL.

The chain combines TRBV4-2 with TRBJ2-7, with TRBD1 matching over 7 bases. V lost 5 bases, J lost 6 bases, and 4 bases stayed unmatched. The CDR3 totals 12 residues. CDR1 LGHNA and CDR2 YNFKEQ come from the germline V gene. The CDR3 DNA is TGTGCCAGCAGCTTAACAGGGGTCGAGCAGTACTTC. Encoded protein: CASSLTGVEQYF.

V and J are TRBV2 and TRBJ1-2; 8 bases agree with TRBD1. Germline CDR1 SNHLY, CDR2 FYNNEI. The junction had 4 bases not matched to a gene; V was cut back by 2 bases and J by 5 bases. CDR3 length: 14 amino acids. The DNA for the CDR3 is TGTGCCAGCAGTGAACAGGGGGCGCTTTATGGCTACACCTTC. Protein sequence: CASSEQGALYGYTF. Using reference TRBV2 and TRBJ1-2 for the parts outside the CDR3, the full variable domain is EPEVTQTPSHQVTQMGQEVILRCVPISNHLYFYWYRQILGQKVEFLVSFYNNEISEKSEIFDDQFSVERPDGSNFTLKIRSTKLEDSAMYFCASSEQGALYGYTFGSGTRLTVV.

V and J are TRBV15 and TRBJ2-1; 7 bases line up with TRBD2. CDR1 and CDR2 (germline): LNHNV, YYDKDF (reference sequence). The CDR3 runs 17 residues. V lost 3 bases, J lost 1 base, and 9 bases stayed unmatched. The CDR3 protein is CATSRTSSRRSYNEQFF. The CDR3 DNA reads TGTGCCACCAGCAGGACTAGCTCAAGAAGGTCCTACAATGAGCAGTTCTTC.

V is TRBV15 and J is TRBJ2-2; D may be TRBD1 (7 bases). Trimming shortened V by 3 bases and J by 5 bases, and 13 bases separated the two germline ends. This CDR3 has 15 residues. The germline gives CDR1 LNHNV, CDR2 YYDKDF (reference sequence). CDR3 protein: CATSSRGAGTGELFF. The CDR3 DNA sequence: TGTGCCACCAGCAGCAGGGGGGCGGGAACCGGGGAGCTGTTTTTT.

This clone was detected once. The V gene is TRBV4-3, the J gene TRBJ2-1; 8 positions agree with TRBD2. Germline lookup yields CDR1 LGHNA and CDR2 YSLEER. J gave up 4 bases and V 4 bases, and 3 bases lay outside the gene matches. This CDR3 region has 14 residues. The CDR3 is CASSLQRGYNEQFF. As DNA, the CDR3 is TGCGCCAGCAGCCTCCAGCGGGGGTACAATGAGCAGTTCTTC.

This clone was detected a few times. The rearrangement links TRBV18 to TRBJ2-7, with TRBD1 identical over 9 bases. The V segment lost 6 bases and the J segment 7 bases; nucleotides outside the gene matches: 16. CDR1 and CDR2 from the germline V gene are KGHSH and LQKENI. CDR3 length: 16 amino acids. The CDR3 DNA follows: TGTGCCAGCTCCCGGGTAGATACAGGGGGCGCGGGGGAGCAGTACTTC. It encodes CASSRVDTGGAGEQYF.